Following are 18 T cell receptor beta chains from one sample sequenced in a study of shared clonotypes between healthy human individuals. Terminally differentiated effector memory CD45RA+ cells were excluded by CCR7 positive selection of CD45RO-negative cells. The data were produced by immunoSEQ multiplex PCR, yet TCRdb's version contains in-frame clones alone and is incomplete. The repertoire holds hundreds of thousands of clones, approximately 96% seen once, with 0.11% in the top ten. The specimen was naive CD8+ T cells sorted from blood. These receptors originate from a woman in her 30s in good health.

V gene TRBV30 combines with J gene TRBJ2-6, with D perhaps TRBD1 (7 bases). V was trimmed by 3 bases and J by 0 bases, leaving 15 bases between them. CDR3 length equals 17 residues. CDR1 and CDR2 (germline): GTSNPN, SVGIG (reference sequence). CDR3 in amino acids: CAWRWGRGDSGANVLTF. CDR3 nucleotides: TGTGCCTGGAGGTGGGGCAGGGGGGACTCTGGGGCCAACGTCCTGACTTTC.

The CDR3, as DNA: TGTGCCAGCAACCAGTACCAAGAGACCCAGTACTTC. This gives the protein CASNQYQETQYF. The rearrangement joins TRBV28 to TRBJ2-5; D gene uncertain. V was clipped by 7 bases and J by 0 bases, with 6 bases between them. The CDR3 is made up of 12 amino acids. The germline V gene encodes CDR1 MDHEN and CDR2 SYDVKM.

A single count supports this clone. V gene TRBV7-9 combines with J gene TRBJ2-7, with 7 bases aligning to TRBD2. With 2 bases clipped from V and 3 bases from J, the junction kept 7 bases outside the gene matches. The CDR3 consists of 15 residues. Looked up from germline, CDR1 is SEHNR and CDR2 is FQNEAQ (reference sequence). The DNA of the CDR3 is TGTGCCAGCAGCTTATTAAGCGGGAATCGCTACGAGCAGTACTTC. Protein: CASSLLSGNRYEQYF. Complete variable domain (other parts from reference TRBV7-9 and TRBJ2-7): DTGVSQNPRHKITKRGQNVTFRCDPISEHNRLYWYRQTLGQGPEFLTYFQNEAQLEKSRLLSDRFSAERPKGSFSTLEIQRTEQGDSAMYLCASSLLSGNRYEQYFGPGTRLTVT.

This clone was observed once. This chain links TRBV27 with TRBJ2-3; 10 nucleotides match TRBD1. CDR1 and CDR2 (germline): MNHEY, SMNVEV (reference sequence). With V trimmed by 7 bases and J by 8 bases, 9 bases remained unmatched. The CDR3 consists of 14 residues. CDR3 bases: TGTGCCAGCACCGTGACAGGGGGCAGGGGTACGCAGTATTTT. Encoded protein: CASTVTGGRGTQYF.

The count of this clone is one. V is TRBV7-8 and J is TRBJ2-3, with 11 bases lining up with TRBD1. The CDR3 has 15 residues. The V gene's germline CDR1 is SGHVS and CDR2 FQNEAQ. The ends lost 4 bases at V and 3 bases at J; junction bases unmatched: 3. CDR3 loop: CASSWGTGGTDTQYF. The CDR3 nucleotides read TGTGCCAGCAGCTGGGGGACAGGGGGGACAGATACGCAGTATTTT. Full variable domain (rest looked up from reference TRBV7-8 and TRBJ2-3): GAGVSQSPRYKVAKRGQDVALRCDPISGHVSLFWYQQALGQGPEFLTYFQNEAQLDKSGLPSDRFFAERPEGSVSTLKIQRTQQEDSAVYLCASSWGTGGTDTQYFGPGTRLTVL.

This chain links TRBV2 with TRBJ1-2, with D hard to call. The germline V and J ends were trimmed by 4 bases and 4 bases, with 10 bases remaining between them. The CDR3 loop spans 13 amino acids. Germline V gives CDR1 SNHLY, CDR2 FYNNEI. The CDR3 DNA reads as TGTGCCAGCAGTGTTAACCGCCTCTATGGCTACACCTTC. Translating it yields CASSVNRLYGYTF.

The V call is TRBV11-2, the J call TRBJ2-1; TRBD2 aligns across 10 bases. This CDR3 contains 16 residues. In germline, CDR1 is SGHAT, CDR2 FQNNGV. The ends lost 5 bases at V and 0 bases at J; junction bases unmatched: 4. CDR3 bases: TGTGCCAGCAGCGCTGGACTAGCGGCCTCCTACAATGAGCAGTTCTTC. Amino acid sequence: CASSAGLAASYNEQFF.

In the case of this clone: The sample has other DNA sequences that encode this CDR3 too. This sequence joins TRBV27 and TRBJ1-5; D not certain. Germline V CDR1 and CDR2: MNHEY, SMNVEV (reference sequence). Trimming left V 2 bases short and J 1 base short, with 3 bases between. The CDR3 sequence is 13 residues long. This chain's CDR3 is CASSLMSNQPQHF. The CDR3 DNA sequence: TGTGCCAGCAGTTTAATGAGCAATCAGCCCCAGCATTTT.

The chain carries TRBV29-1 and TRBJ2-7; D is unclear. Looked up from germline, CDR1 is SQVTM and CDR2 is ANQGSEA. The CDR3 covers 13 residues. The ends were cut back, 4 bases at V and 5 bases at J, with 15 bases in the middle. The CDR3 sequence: CSVVSGLDNEQYF. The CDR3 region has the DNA TGCAGCGTTGTATCCGGGCTTGACAACGAGCAGTACTTC.

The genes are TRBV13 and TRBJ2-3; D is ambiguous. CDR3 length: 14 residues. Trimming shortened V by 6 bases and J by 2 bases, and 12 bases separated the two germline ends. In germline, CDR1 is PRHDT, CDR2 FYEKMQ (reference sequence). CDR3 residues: CASRAEVDTDTQYF. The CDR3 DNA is TGTGCCAGCAGGGCCGAAGTCGACACAGATACGCAGTATTTT.

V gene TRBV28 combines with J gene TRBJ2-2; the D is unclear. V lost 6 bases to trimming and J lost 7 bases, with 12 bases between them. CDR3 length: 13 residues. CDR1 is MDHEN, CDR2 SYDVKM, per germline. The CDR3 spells CASSFRAYGELFF. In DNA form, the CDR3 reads TGTGCCAGCAGCTTCAGAGCGTACGGGGAGCTGTTTTTT.

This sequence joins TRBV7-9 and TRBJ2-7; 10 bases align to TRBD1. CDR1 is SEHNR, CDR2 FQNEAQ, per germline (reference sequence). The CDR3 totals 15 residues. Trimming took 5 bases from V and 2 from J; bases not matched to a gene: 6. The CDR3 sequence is CASSLRDRGPYEQYF. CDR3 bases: TGTGCCAGCAGCCTCCGGGACAGGGGCCCCTACGAGCAGTACTTC.

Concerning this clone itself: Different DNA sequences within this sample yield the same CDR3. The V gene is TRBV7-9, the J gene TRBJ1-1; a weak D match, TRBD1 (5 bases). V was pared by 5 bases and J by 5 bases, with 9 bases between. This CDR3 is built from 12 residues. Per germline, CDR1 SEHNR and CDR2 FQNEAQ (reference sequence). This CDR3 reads CASSTGGTEAFF. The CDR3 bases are TGTGCCAGCAGCACAGGTGGAACTGAAGCTTTCTTT.

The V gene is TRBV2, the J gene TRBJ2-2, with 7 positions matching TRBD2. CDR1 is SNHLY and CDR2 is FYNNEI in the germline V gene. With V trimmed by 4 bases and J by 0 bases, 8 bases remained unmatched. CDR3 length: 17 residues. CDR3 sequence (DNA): TGTGCCAGCAGTGGCACTAGCGCCCACGCGAACACCGGGGAGCTGTTTTTT. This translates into CASSGTSAHANTGELFF. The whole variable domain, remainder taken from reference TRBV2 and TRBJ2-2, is EPEVTQTPSHQVTQMGQEVILRCVPISNHLYFYWYRQILGQKVEFLVSFYNNEISEKSEIFDDQFSVERPDGSNFTLKIRSTKLEDSAMYFCASSGTSAHANTGELFFGEGSRLTVL.

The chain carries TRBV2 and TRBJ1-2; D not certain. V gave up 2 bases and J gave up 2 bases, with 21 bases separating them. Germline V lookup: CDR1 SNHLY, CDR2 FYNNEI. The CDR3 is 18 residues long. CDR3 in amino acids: CASSESPLGSPNNYGYTF. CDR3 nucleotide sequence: TGTGCCAGCAGTGAAAGCCCTTTGGGAAGTCCCAACAACTATGGCTACACCTTC.

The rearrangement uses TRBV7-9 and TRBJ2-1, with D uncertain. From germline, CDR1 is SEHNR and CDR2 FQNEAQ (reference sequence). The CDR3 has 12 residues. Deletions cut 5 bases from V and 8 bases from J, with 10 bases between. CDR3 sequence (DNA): TGTGCCAGCAGCCGGCTGGGCGATGAGCAGTTCTTC. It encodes CASSRLGDEQFF.

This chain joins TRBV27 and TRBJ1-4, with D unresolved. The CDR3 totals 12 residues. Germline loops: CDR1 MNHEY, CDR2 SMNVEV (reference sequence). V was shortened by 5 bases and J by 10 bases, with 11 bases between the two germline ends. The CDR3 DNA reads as TGTGCCAGCAGTCTCCCGGAAGGAAAACTGTTTTTT. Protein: CASSLPEGKLFF.

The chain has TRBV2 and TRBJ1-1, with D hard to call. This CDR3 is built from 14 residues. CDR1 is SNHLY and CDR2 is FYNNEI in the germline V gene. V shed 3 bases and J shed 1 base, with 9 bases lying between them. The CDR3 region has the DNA TGTGCCAGCAGTGATTTGGAACAGAACACTGAAGCTTTCTTT. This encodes CASSDLEQNTEAFF.